This TCR beta chain was documented in a study of ipilimumab plus nivolumab after autologous stem cell transplantation. Study overall: Median doses per patient: four to six ipilimumab, fewer than ten nivolumab.

Starting 14 to 28 days after autologous transplant, ipilimumab 1 mg/kg was given. Dosing: nivolumab 3 mg/kg IV, weeks 1, 4, 7, 10, then every two weeks to week 26. This clone has only one observation. CDR1 SNHLY and CDR2 FYNNEI come from the germline V gene. The CDR3 totals 11 residues. Losses at the gene ends were 8 bases for V and 15 bases for J; bases not matched to a gene: 7. The protocol was immunoSEQ multiplex PCR, while the TCRdb copy is restricted to in-frame clones and leaves out a portion. The table shows some 45,000 clones, with about 88% occurring only once. The sequence derives from a male donor with multiple myeloma. Sequencing was performed on PBMCs, taken in a trial of ipilimumab plus nivolumab as post-transplant consolidation. The chain joins TRBV2 to TRBJ1-4; 9 bases are shared with TRBD1. CDR3 in amino acids: CASPGQGKMFF. CDR3 nucleotide sequence: TGTGCCAGCCCGGGACAGGGTAAAATGTTTTTT.